The T cell receptor (beta chain) under discussion was sequenced for a study of T-cell reconstitution after alpha-beta-depleted transplantation in children (dated by TCRdb to the mid-2010s). Background for the entire study: The study quantitatively tracked T-cell immune reconstitution after TCRalphabeta/CD19-depleted allogeneic hematopoietic cell transplantation in children using TCR repertoire profiling. Overall study outcomes, separate from this receptor: In some patients, the high TCRbeta diversity seen at day 60 was put down to recipient T cells and intrathymic progenitors that had survived conditioning. About two months after transplant, the apparently early recovery of alphabetaT-cell counts reportedly depended on just several hundred clones that had expanded rapidly and came from non-depleted graft cells. Hyperexpanded clone frequencies declined over subsequent months; after one year, T-cell counts and TCRbeta diversity were mostly attributed to newly produced T cells.

Library preparation employed PCR. The sequencer listed for this sample is Illumina HiSeq 2500. TCR libraries were prepared with molecular barcoding, using unique molecular identifiers to normalize TCRbeta repertoire quantification. TCRdb reprocessing: public reads trimmed at Q25 with fastp, clones called with MiXCR, in-frame beta chains kept. Rows with one shared CDR3 protein collapse into an entry with the most common genes and DNA. Present in this sample are around 270,000 distinct CDR3 sequences, approximately 7.3% of which were seen just once. Jointly, the top ten make up approximately 8.6% of the sample. The label giving this sample's treatment or condition can be read as: allogeneic hematopoietic cell transplantation with graft depleted of TCRalphabeta T cells and CD19 B cells. The children who served as transplant recipients had been given grafts of TCRalphabeta/CD19-depleted allogeneic hematopoietic cells.

This clonotype appeared many times. It lacks a known antigen. Qualities for individual bases were not recorded, and no much larger clone is one base off. The CDR3, cysteine through phenylalanine, is 14 amino acids long. The entry retains the CDR3 DNA only, 42 bases that are in frame from base 1. From the germline V gene, CDR1 is MNHEY and CDR2 is SVGEGT. The junction carries 15 bases between V and J, which are trimmed by 6 bases and 3 bases respectively. Sequencing was performed on peripheral blood, taken 360 days after TCRalphabeta/CD19-depleted stem cell transplant. This clonotype originated in a female patient between 2 and 15 years old who had a stem cell transplant for Fanconi anemia, so the T cells may come from the graft donor. The V gene is TRBV6-2 or TRBV6-3 and the J gene is TRBJ2-7, with the D gene possibly TRBD1 or TRBD2, each one fitting 5 bases. The CDR3 reads CASSTGTVLYEQYF. The DNA is TGTGCCAGCAGCACCGGGACGGTCCTCTACGAGCAGTACTTC.